This T cell receptor beta chain was documented in a study of glioma-infiltrating T cells after dendritic cell vaccination. Across the study: Dendritic cell vaccine was injected intradermally three times, biweekly.

TCRdb's table, derived via immunoSEQ multiplex PCR, lists solely in-frame clones and lacks some. The sample carries some 73,000 clones, roughly 80% recorded once. Losses at the gene ends were 1 base for V and 3 bases for J; bases not matched to a gene: 6. Germline assignment: CDR1 MNHEY and CDR2 SVGAGI. The CDR3 covers 15 residues. The chain has TRBV6-5 and TRBJ2-7; 7 nucleotides align to TRBD1. The TCR originated in a human donor with glioblastoma. Source: blood, taken before dendritic cell vaccination. DNA of the CDR3: TGTGCCAGCAGTTACTTACAGACAGGGCACTACGAGCAGTACTTC. Protein: CASSYLQTGHYEQYF.